The rows below give T cell receptor beta chains drawn from one sample of a study of blood T cells in healthy people across ages. Each CDR3 protein is one row after TCRdb ran MiXCR on the 5' RACE reads. The data hold 1,100,000 or so distinct CDR3 sequences, with 35% to 55% observed a single time. Specimen: blood. These receptors came from a woman in her sixties in good health. CDR3s leave out the opening cysteine and the closing phenylalanine or tryptophan. Fields, in order: CDR3 length, J gene, V gene, D gene, CDR3 protein. The D gene is left open where the match is weak.

>13|TRBJ2-7|TRBV5-1|NA
ASSSGSNSYNEQY
>12|TRBJ2-7|TRBV3-1|TRBD1
ASSHENRGIEQY
>15|TRBJ1-5|TRBV6-2/TRBV6-3|NA
ASSYFRDGGENQPQH
>11|NA|TRBV20-1|NA
SANLGHLYEQY
>12|TRBJ2-4|TRBV15|NA
ATTADLAKNIQY
>13|TRBJ2-1|TRBV7-9|TRBD2
ASSLRGAGVGEQF
>13|TRBJ2-3|TRBV20-1|TRBD2
SASVAGVRSDTQY
>13|TRBJ2-5|TRBV5-1|TRBD2
ASSSNPGLQETQY
>15|TRBJ2-5|TRBV5-1|TRBD2
ASSFHGLAEVQETQY
>13|TRBJ1-4|TRBV27|TRBD1
ASSLLGQNNEKLF
>14|TRBJ2-1|TRBV29-1|TRBD1
SVEASDRGSYNEQF
>11|TRBJ2-1|TRBV30|TRBD2
AWMTSGHNEQF
>13|TRBJ2-1|TRBV10-1|TRBD1
ASSEVGQGRDEQF
>10|TRBJ2-3|TRBV20-1|NA
SAPRRGDTQY
>13|TRBJ1-2|TRBV4-1|NA
ASSQETGGYYGYT
>9|TRBJ2-3|TRBV6-5|TRBD1
ASSGTGPQY
>14|TRBJ2-1|TRBV6-1|TRBD2
ASSERETSGPDEQF
>14|NA|TRBV14|NA
ASSPLGQGSYNEQY
>12|TRBJ2-7|TRBV20-1|TRBD2
SATSGTSGIEQY
>12|NA|TRBV12-3/TRBV12-4|NA
ASSLAPSRSEQY
>13|NA|TRBV2|NA
ASSEASWQYNEQY
>14|TRBJ1-6|TRBV3-1|TRBD1
ASSQGFGRGYSPLH
>14|TRBJ2-3|TRBV5-1|NA
ASSLPTGGAGNTQY
>14|TRBJ2-7|TRBV30|TRBD2
AWSVSNSGRRYEQY
>11|TRBJ2-7|TRBV2|TRBD1
ASTLDRGYEQY
>11|TRBJ2-5|TRBV20-1|NA
SARSRNKETQY
>9|TRBJ2-1|TRBV5-1|NA
ASSLDSQRF
>13|TRBJ2-4|TRBV28|NA
ATGERILAKNIQY
>10|TRBJ1-1|TRBV6-6|NA
ASSGGPTEAF
>9|TRBJ2-5|TRBV5-1|NA
ASSTQETQY
>12|TRBJ2-7|TRBV12-3/TRBV12-4|NA
ASSLEGRPSEQY
>15|NA|TRBV3-1|TRBD2
ASSQGRLAGLKNEQY
>14|TRBJ2-5|TRBV5-1|TRBD2
ASSSTTSGRDETQY
>11|TRBJ2-1|TRBV10-3|NA
AITTAPRDEQF
>15|TRBJ2-3|TRBV9|TRBD2
ASSVGNSGSFTDTQY
>14|TRBJ2-1|TRBV28|NA
ASSLFVTSSYNEQF
>11|TRBJ2-2|TRBV3-1|NA
ASSPLRTGELF
>17|TRBJ2-3|TRBV24-1|TRBD2
ATSDLRIASGMSTDTQY
>11|TRBJ2-1|TRBV2|NA
ASSEVMGDGQF